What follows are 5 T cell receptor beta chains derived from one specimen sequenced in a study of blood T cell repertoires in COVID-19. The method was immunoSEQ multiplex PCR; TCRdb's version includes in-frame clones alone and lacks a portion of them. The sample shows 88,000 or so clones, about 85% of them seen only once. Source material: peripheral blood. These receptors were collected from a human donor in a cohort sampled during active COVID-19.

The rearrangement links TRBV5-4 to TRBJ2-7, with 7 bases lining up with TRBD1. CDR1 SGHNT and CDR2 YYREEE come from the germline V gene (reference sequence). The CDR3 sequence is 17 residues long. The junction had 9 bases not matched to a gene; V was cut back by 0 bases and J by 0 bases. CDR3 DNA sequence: TGTGCCAGCAGCTTGGGAGGGGGCTTCAGGAGCTCCTACGAGCAGTACTTC. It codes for CASSLGGGFRSSYEQYF. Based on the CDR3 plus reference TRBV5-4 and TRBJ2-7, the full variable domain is ETGVTQSPTHLIKTRGQQVTLRCSSQSGHNTVSWYQQALGQGPQFIFQYYREEENGRGNFPPRFSGLQFPNYSSELNVNALELDDSALYLCASSLGGGFRSSYEQYFGPGTRLTVT.

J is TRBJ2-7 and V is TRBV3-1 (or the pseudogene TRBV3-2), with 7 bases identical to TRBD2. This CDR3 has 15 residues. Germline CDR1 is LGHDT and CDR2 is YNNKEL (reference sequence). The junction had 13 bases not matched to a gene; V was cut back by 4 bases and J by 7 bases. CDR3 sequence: CASSPSSSGGGEQYF. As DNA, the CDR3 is TGTGCCAGCAGCCCCTCGTCTAGCGGAGGAGGGGAGCAGTACTTC.

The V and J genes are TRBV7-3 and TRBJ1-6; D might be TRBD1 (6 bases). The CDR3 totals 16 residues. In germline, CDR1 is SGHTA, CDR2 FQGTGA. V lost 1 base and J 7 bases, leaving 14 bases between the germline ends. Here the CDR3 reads CASSLNAGAGNSPLHF. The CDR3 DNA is TGTGCCAGCAGCTTAAATGCAGGGGCCGGCAATTCACCCCTCCACTTT.

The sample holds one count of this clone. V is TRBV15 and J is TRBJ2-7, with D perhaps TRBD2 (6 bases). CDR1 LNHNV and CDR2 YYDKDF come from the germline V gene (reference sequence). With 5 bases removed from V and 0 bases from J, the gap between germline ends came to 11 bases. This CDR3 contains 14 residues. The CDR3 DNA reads TGTGCCACCAGCCGGGACTCAAGCTCCTACGAGCAGTACTTC. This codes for CATSRDSSSYEQYF.

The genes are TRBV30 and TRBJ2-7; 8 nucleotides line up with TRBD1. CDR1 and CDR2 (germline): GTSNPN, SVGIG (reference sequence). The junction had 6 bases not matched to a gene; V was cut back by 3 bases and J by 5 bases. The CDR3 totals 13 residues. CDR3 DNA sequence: TGTGCCTGGAGGAGACAGGGGCTGAACGAGCAGTACTTC. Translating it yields CAWRRQGLNEQYF.